Included here is one T cell receptor beta chain sequence, with context. What it binds is unknown. It is likely a read error, because the conserved phenylalanine at the end of the CDR3 is missing. CDR3 length: 14 amino acids. V dropped 5 bases and J dropped 4 bases, with 15 bases sitting between them. CDR1 is SGHVS, CDR2 FNYEAQ, per germline. These data belong to a study of breast tumors, draining lymph nodes, adjacent tissues. Whole-study findings and limits: That most tumor T cells come from lymph nodes remained unproven.

Axillary draining lymph nodes of breast cancer patients supplied the node samples. TCRdb re-derived calls from the multiplex PCR reads in MiXCR, one entry per CDR3 protein. The table includes some 170,000 distinct CDR3 sequences, about 30% detected once. The receptor was isolated from a female donor with breast cancer. Some clones in this sample may be carry-over from other donors' samples. Sequencing was done on a sample of axillary lymph node tissue. The chain couples TRBV7-6 to TRBJ2-7; tentatively, D is TRBD1 or TRBD2 (5 bases each). The CDR3 sequence is CASSRLRGDYEQYL. CDR3 in DNA: TGTGCCAGCAGCCGCCTAAGGGGAGATTACGAGCAGTACCTC.